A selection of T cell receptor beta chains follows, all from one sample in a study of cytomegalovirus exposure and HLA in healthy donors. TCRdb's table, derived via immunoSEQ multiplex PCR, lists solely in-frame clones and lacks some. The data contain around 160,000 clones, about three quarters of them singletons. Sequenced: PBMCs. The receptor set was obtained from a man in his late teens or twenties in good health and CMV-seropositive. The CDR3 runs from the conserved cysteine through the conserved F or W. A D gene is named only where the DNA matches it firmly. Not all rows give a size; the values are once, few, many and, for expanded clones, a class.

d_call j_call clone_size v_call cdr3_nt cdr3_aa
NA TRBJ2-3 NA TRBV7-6 TGTGCCAGCAGCTTAGGGCCCCCATCCACAGATACGCAGTATTTT CASSLGPPSTDTQYF
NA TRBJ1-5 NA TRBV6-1 TGTGCCAGCAGTGAACCCCAGGCAGGGCCCAATCAGCCCCAGCATTTT CASSEPQAGPNQPQHF
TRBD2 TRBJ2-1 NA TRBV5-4 TGTGCCAGCAGCTTGGGTCCGGGACTAGTACCCGATGAGCAGTTCTTC CASSLGPGLVPDEQFF
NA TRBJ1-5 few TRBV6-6 TGTGCCAGCAGTCAACTTAGCAATCAGCCCCAGCATTTT CASSQLSNQPQHF
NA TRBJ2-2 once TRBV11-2 TGTGCCAGCAGCTTCCTGTCCGTTTCCTATTCGAACACCGGGGAGCTGTTTTTT CASSFLSVSYSNTGELFF
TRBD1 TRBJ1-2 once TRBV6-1 TGTGCCAGCAGTGGGGGTTTGGTTATAGGACAGGTCTATGGCTACACCTTC CASSGGLVIGQVYGYTF
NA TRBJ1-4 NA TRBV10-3 TGTGCCATCAGTGAGTCGACGTGGGAGACTAATGAAAAACTGTTTTTT CAISESTWETNEKLFF
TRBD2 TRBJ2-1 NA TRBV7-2 TGTGCCAGCAGCCCAAGCTCCTTCCGGGGGGATGCAGACAATGAGCAGTTCTTC CASSPSSFRGDADNEQFF
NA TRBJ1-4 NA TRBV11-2 TGTGCCAGCAGCTTAGGGACTCGGAGGGGCTTTGCAACTAATGAAAAACTGTTTTTT CASSLGTRRGFATNEKLFF
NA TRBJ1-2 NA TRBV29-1 TGCAGCGTTGTAGGGAGGGGAACCAACTATGGCTACACCTTC CSVVGRGTNYGYTF
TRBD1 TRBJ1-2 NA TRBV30 TGTGCCTGGAGCGAGACGAGTGGACAGGTATACTTC CAWSETSGQVYF
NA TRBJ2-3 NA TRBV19 TGTGCCACTTCCGACGGGGGTCTGGATACGCAGTATTTT CATSDGGLDTQYF
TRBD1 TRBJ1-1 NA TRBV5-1 TGCGCCAGCAGCTTGGAATGGGGACAGGGGCCGAACACTGAAGCTTTCTTT CASSLEWGQGPNTEAFF
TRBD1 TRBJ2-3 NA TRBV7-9 TGTGCCAGCAGCTTAGCGGGACAGGGTGTCACAGATACGCAGTATTTT CASSLAGQGVTDTQYF
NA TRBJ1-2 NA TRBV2 TGTGCCAGCAGTGCTGAGGGCAGTGGCTACACCTTC CASSAEGSGYTF
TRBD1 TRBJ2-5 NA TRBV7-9 TGTGCCAGCAGCTCGACAGGGTGGCAAGAGACCCAGTACTTC CASSSTGWQETQYF
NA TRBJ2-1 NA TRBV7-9 TGTGCCAGCAGCTTAGCCGGGAGTCGGGATAATGAGCAGTTCTTC CASSLAGSRDNEQFF
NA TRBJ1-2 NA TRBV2 TGTGCCAGCGTGTACGGAGTCGATGGCTACACCTTC CASVYGVDGYTF
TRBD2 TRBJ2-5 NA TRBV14 TGTGCCAGCAGCCCTGGGAGGGGAGAGACCCAGTACTTC CASSPGRGETQYF
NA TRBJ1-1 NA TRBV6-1 TGTGCCAGCACAGGAGGCCTATACTCTGAAGCTTTCTTT CASTGGLYSEAFF
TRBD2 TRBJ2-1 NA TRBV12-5 TGTGCTAGTGGTTTGGCGCAGGGAGGGCGGAATGAGCAGTTCTTC CASGLAQGGRNEQFF
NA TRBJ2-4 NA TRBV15 TGTGCCACCAGCAGCGCGGTGGCAGGGCCGATGTCAAACATTCAGTACTTC CATSSAVAGPMSNIQYF
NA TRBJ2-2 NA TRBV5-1 TGCGCCAGCTCGACTAGTAGTCTTACGGGGCTGTTTTTT CASSTSSLTGLFF
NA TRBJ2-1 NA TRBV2 TGTGCCAGCAGCCCGGGTCTTCTGTACAATGAGCAGTTCTTC CASSPGLLYNEQFF
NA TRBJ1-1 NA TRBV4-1 TGCGCCAGCAGCCAAGATAGAGGGTCCCCTGAAGCTTTCTTT CASSQDRGSPEAFF
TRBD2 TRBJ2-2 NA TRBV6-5 TGTGCCAGCAGTTACTCCGGACTAGTGAACACCGGGGAGCTGTTTTTT CASSYSGLVNTGELFF
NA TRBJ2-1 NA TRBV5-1 TGCGCCAGCAGTGCCCCGGCGGGGGCGAGGAATGAGCAGTTCTTC CASSAPAGARNEQFF
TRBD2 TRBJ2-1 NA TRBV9 TGTGCCAGCAGCGTAGAAGGGCTAGCGGTAAATGAGCAGTTCTTC CASSVEGLAVNEQFF
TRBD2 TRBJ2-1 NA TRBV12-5 TGTGCTAGTGCTTGGGGGGGCAATGAGCAGTTCTTC CASAWGGNEQFF
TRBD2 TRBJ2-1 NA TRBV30 TGTGCCTGGGGGACTAGCGGTTACAATGAGCAGTTCTTC CAWGTSGYNEQFF
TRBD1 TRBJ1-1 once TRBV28 TGTGCCAGCACCAAACAGGGGGCTTACGGTGAAGCTTTCTTT CASTKQGAYGEAFF
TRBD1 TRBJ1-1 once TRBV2 TGTGCCAACGCGGACAGGGGCAACGGAGGGGCTTTCTTT CANADRGNGGAFF
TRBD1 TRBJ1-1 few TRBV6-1 TGTGCCAGCAGCTCACAGGGGTCTGGTACTGAAGCTTTCTTT CASSSQGSGTEAFF
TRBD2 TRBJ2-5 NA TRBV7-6 TGTGCCAGCAGCTTAAGCCCTCTAGGAGCGGGAGGGCCGGCGGAGACCCAGTACTTC CASSLSPLGAGGPAETQYF
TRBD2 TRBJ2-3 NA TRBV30 TGTGCCTCTATACTAGCGGGAGGAGATACGCAGTATTTT CASILAGGDTQYF
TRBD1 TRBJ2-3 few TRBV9 TGTGCCAGCAGCGAGGGACAGGGGGCGGACACAGATACGCAGTATTTT CASSEGQGADTDTQYF
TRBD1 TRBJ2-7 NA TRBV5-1 TGCGCCAGCAGCTTGGAACCTACGGGACAGGGCATCTATGGGCAGTACTTC CASSLEPTGQGIYGQYF
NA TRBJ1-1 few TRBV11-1 TGTGCCAGCAGCCACCGACAGGCAGAGGCGGCTTTCTTT CASSHRQAEAAFF
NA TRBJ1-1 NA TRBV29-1 TGCAGCGCGGGACACCCGAACACTGAAGCTTTCTTT CSAGHPNTEAFF
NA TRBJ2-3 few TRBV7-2 TGTGCCAGCAGCCCCGACAACACAGATACGCAGTATTTT CASSPDNTDTQYF
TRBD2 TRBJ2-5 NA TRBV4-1 TGCGCCAGCAGCCAATCGGGACTAGGGGAGACCCAGTACTTC CASSQSGLGETQYF
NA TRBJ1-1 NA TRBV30 TGTGCCTGGAGTACTTCAAGGGGTACTGAAGCTTTCTTT CAWSTSRGTEAFF
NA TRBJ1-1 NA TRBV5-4 TGTGCCAGCAGCCGCTCACAGGGCGGCGACACTGAAGCTTTCTTT CASSRSQGGDTEAFF
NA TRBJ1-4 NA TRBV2 TGTGCCAGCGCACGAAGGACACTACCGGCAGAAAAACTGTTTTTT CASARRTLPAEKLFF
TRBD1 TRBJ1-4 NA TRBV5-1 TGCGCCAGCAGCCGGGACAGGGGCGGGAATGAAAAACTGTTTTTT CASSRDRGGNEKLFF